The clone carrying this TCR beta chain turned up a few times. Its antigen is as yet unknown. These data belong to a study of vaccination and CD4 T cells after COVID-19. Study information: Four females and six males made up the convalescents, with two Hispanic. The interval from dose two to post-vaccine sampling had a median of roughly 70 days, and it ranged from 14 to 241. Overlapping SARS-CoV-2, HCoV-NL63, HCoV-OC43 and HCoV-229E spike peptides were used to stimulate cells.

Treatment described: roughly 11-day PBMC culture with coronavirus spike peptide pools or control peptides (ViraFEST assay). Study-level points and caveats: Spike mono-reactivity held for 304 of 307 vaccine-specific clones in convalescent patients.

Oncomine TCR Beta short-read sequencing was applied to DNA from cultured CD4+ T cells. MiXCR, applied by TCRdb to the PCR reads, yields one record per CDR3 protein. The repertoire has 15,000 to 20,000 distinct CDR3 sequences, around 47% of them found once; the top ten carry 4.9%. Trimming cost V 3 bases and J 8 bases; bases outside gene matches: 14. The CDR3 sequence is 17 residues long. Looked up from germline, CDR1 is SGHNT and CDR2 is YENEEA. The genes are TRBV11-3 and TRBJ2-2, with 8 bases fitting TRBD1. This TCR was recovered from a human donor who had recovered from COVID-19. The sample in question was CD4+ T cells from blood, cultured in vitro, obtained before SARS-CoV-2 vaccination. In nucleotides, the CDR3 is TGTGCCAGCAGCTTTGATGGAGTGACAGGGGCATTGGGGGAGCTGTTTTTT. It specifies CASSFDGVTGALGELFF. Complete variable domain (other parts from reference TRBV11-3 and TRBJ2-2): EAGVVQSPRYKIIEKKQPVAFWCNPISGHNTLYWYLQNLGQGPELLIRYENEEAVDDSQLPKDRFSAERLKGVDSTLKIQPAELGDSAVYLCASSFDGVTGALGELFFGEGSRLTVL.